This TCR beta chain was profiled in a study of CD8 T cells in Susac syndrome. This clonotype has a handful of counts. The antigen remains undetermined. Random-hexamer reverse transcription was applied to roughly 0.5 to 1 ug RNA. The CDR3 of TCR beta was amplified by immunoSEQ multiplex PCR across 54 Vbeta and 13 Jbeta. TCRdb used MiXCR to reprocess the immunoSEQ multiplex PCR reads, holding one entry per CDR3 protein. Of over 95,000 distinct CDR3 sequences in the sample, around 93% are singletons; the top ten hold around 0.12%. From blood CD8+ and CD4+ T cells, TCR beta sequences were generated. Healthy donors served as age- and sex-matched controls. Study findings and constraints: The study's TCR sequencing and HLA analysis drew on a certain number of individuals. That number was acknowledged as relatively small.

Trimming took 0 bases from V and 3 from J; bases not matched to a gene: 5. The CDR3 sequence is 16 residues long. From germline, CDR1 is SGHDN and CDR2 FVKESK. The chain recombines TRBV14 with TRBJ2-1; TRBD2 agrees at 7 bases. Sequencing was done on a sample of CD8+ T cells from PBMCs. The sequence came from a human donor in good health. The CDR3 nucleotides are TGTGCCAGCAGCCAAGAATATGGGGGGGGCTACAATGAGCAGTTCTTC. Amino acid sequence: CASSQEYGGGYNEQFF. The whole variable domain, remainder taken from reference TRBV14 and TRBJ2-1, is EAGVTQFPSHSVIEKGQTVTLRCDPISGHDNLYWYRRVMGKEIKFLLHFVKESKQDESGMPNNRFLAERTGGTYSTLKVQPAELEDSGVYFCASSQEYGGGYNEQFFGPGTRLTVL.